The 25 T cell receptor beta chains below come from one sample, sequenced in a study of blood T cell repertoires in COVID-19. Sequencing was performed with immunoSEQ multiplex PCR; in TCRdb, only in-frame clones are kept and a portion is missing. The sample yields about 99,000 clones, 84% seen once. Sequenced material: peripheral blood. These receptors came from a man aged 65-85 years with active or convalescent COVID-19.

The chain uses TRBV10-3 and TRBJ2-1; 11 nucleotides align to TRBD1. From germline, CDR1 is ENHRY and CDR2 SYGVKD. This CDR3 has 15 residues. V gave up 3 bases and J gave up 7 bases; unmatched junction bases: 5. The CDR3 nucleotides read TGTGCCATCAGTGAACCGGGACAGGGGGGAAATGAGCAGTTCTTC. Translated: CAISEPGQGGNEQFF.

This rearrangement joins TRBV4-2 to TRBJ2-7; possible D gene TRBD1, 6 bases. CDR1 and CDR2 (germline): LGHNA, YNFKEQ. V lost 0 bases, J lost 6 bases, and 12 bases lay in between. The CDR3 covers 14 residues. CDR3 bases: TGTGCCAGCAGCCAAGAAGGGACACACAGCGAGCAGTACTTC. Its protein is CASSQEGTHSEQYF.

This chain uses TRBV9 with TRBJ2-3; 9 bases map to TRBD2. This CDR3 is built from 17 residues. Germline V gives CDR1 SGDLS, CDR2 YYNGEE. With 3 bases clipped from V and 2 bases from J, the junction kept 10 bases outside the gene matches. The CDR3 loop reads CASSERASGKYTDTQYF. DNA of the CDR3: TGTGCCAGCAGCGAGAGAGCTAGCGGGAAATACACAGATACGCAGTATTTT.

This chain connects TRBV29-1 to TRBJ2-7; TRBD1 is a possible D gene (7 bases). Germline V lookup: CDR1 SQVTM, CDR2 ANQGSEA. The CDR3 loop spans 15 amino acids. Between the trimmed V and J ends, which lost 4 bases and 4 bases, there was a span of 20 bases. CDR3: CSVAGAGQTIYEQYF. Written as DNA, the CDR3 is TGCAGCGTTGCCGGCGCGGGACAGACCATTTACGAGCAGTACTTC.

This clone was seen more than once but under ten times. The genes are TRBV27 and TRBJ1-2; D ambiguous. This CDR3 is built from 15 residues. The V gene's germline CDR1 is MNHEY and CDR2 SMNVEV (reference sequence). Trimming removed 6 bases at V and 4 bases at J, with 18 bases between. CDR3 sequence reads: CASRRQEGRTYGYTF. The CDR3 DNA is TGTGCCAGCAGGCGCCAAGAGGGCAGAACCTATGGCTACACCTTC.

This clone was counted a single time. The chain combines TRBV19 with TRBJ1-5; TRBD1 might be the D (6 bases). Between the trimmed V and J ends, which lost 8 bases and 5 bases, there was a span of 22 bases. The germline CDR1 and CDR2 sequences are LNHDA and SQIVND (reference sequence). The CDR3 runs to 16 residues. CDR3 in DNA: TGTGCCAGTTCTTATTCCGGTACAGGGTTTGATCAGCCCCAGCATTTT. Its protein is CASSYSGTGFDQPQHF.

This clone was observed a few times. The chain combines TRBV7-2 with TRBJ2-1; TRBD1 is a possible D gene (5 bases). The germline V gene encodes CDR1 SGHTA and CDR2 FQGNSA. The CDR3 sequence is 16 residues long. V was clipped by 2 bases and J by 5 bases, with 16 bases between them. CDR3 bases: TGTGCCAGCAGCTTAAGGCGCCCGGCAGGGCACAATGAGCAGTTCTTC. It translates to CASSLRRPAGHNEQFF.

This clone was counted a single time. The rearrangement joins TRBV18 to TRBJ2-2, with TRBD1 as a possible D gene (6 bases). V lost 6 bases and J lost 5, with 22 bases in between. Germline CDR1 is KGHSH and CDR2 is LQKENI. There are 17 residues in the CDR3. As DNA, the CDR3 is TGTGCCAGCTCCCCCTCAGACAGGCCTAGGCGTACCGGGGAGCTGTTTTTT. Translated, it gives CASSPSDRPRRTGELFF.

This clone was recorded once. This chain uses TRBV19 with TRBJ1-4; no definite D call. The CDR3 consists of 16 residues. Germline CDR1 and CDR2: LNHDA and SQIVND (reference sequence). V gave up 5 bases and J gave up 3 bases, with 16 bases separating them. The CDR3: CASSRASHWPNEKLFF. The CDR3, as DNA: TGTGCCAGTAGTCGAGCGAGCCATTGGCCTAATGAAAAACTGTTTTTT.

This sequence joins TRBV7-9 and TRBJ1-3; TRBD1 aligns across 9 bases. The CDR3 extends over 15 amino acids. After removal of 3 bases from V and 4 bases from J, the junction contained 4 bases not matched to a gene. The V gene's germline CDR1 is SEHNR and CDR2 FQNEAQ (reference sequence). Written as DNA, the CDR3 is TGTGCCAGCAGCTTCACAGGGGGCATAGGAAACACCATATATTTT. This sequence encodes CASSFTGGIGNTIYF.

The rearrangement links TRBV11-3 to TRBJ2-3, with a tentative D call TRBD1 (6 bases). This CDR3 region has 16 residues. Germline V gene sequence: CDR1 SGHNT, CDR2 YENEEA. Trimming left V 4 bases short and J 9 bases short, with 23 bases between. CDR3 coding DNA: TGTGCCAGCAGCTCCCGGACAGACGAGGTGGTCGGCACGCAGTATTTT. This codes for CASSSRTDEVVGTQYF.

This chain connects TRBV6-5 to TRBJ1-4; 9 bases line up with TRBD1. The V and J ends lost 6 bases and 4 bases, in that order; junction bases with no gene match: 6. CDR1 and CDR2 (germline): MNHEY, SVGAGI. The CDR3 has 15 amino acids. CDR3 region: CASRLPGQGNEKLFF. In DNA form, the CDR3 reads TGTGCCAGCAGATTACCGGGACAGGGTAATGAAAAACTGTTTTTT.

The rearrangement links TRBV28 to TRBJ2-1; maybe TRBD1 (5 bases). Germline V gene sequence: CDR1 MDHEN, CDR2 SYDVKM. V shed 3 bases and J shed 2 bases, with 11 bases lying between them. The CDR3 runs 15 residues. The CDR3 is CASSLSRVTYNEQFF. The CDR3 DNA reads TGTGCCAGCAGTTTGTCCAGGGTTACCTACAATGAGCAGTTCTTC.

The chain uses TRBV13 and TRBJ2-3, with 8 bases aligning to TRBD1. The junction had 7 bases not matched to a gene; V was cut back by 4 bases and J by 4 bases. The CDR3 runs to 15 residues. From germline, CDR1 is PRHDT and CDR2 FYEKMQ (reference sequence). CDR3 residues: CASSYRGMKADTQYF. For the CDR3, the DNA is TGTGCCAGCAGCTACAGGGGGATGAAGGCAGATACGCAGTATTTT. The variable domain in full, completed from reference TRBV13 and TRBJ2-3, reads AAGVIQSPRHLIKEKRETATLKCYPIPRHDTVYWYQQGPGQDPQFLISFYEKMQSDKGSIPDRFSAQQFSDYHSELNMSSLELGDSALYFCASSYRGMKADTQYFGPGTRLTVL.

The gene calls are TRBV5-1 and TRBJ2-3, with TRBD2 identical over 7 bases. There are 15 residues in the CDR3. From germline, CDR1 is SGHRS and CDR2 YFSETQ. Trimming took 4 bases from V and 5 from J; bases not matched to a gene: 10. CDR3: CASSTWGGAEDTQYF. As DNA, the CDR3 is TGCGCCAGCAGCACGTGGGGAGGGGCGGAAGATACGCAGTATTTT.

The V call is TRBV19, the J call TRBJ1-5; D is unresolved. Trimming removed 5 bases from V and 7 bases from J, with 12 bases in between. The CDR3 is 13 amino acids. Germline CDR1 and CDR2: LNHDA and SQIVND (reference sequence). CDR3 nucleotides: TGTGCCAGTAGTGATCGGGGAGGACAGCCCCAGCATTTT. This codes for CASSDRGGQPQHF.

This chain uses TRBV20-1 with TRBJ2-3; tentative D call: TRBD2 (6 bases). CDR3 size: 14 residues. The V gene lost 3 bases and the J gene lost 5 bases, with 15 bases spanning the gap. Germline V gene data show CDR1 as DFQATT and CDR2 as SNEGSKA (reference sequence). The DNA for the CDR3 is TGCAGTGCTAGTCCCGTCTCCGGGGGAGATACGCAGTATTTT. This codes for CSASPVSGGDTQYF.

The sample holds one count of this clone. The genes are TRBV6-5 and TRBJ2-7; perhaps TRBD2 as D (6 bases). The V end lost 6 bases, the J end lost 6 bases, and 18 bases lay between the germline ends. The germline V gene has CDR1 MNHEY and CDR2 SVGAGI. The CDR3 contains 14 residues. CDR3 sequence reads: CASSYTGTRGEQYF. CDR3 nucleotides: TGTGCCAGCAGCTACACCGGGACTCGGGGCGAGCAGTACTTC.

The chain joins TRBV2 to TRBJ2-7; D ambiguous. Germline V gene data show CDR1 as SNHLY and CDR2 as FYNNEI. There are 12 residues in the CDR3. Trimming shortened V by 1 base and J by 6 bases, and 7 bases separated the two germline ends. CDR3: CASSEDLSEQYF. The CDR3 region has the DNA TGTGCCAGCAGTGAAGATTTATCCGAGCAGTACTTC.

The V and J genes are TRBV7-9 and TRBJ1-2; TRBD1 matches at 7 bases. The V segment lost 1 base and the J segment 4 bases; nucleotides outside the gene matches: 3. Germline V gives CDR1 SEHNR, CDR2 FQNEAQ (reference sequence). This CDR3 has 14 amino acids. CDR3 bases: TGTGCCAGCAGCTTAGAGGGACAGATCTATGGCTACACCTTC. Residues: CASSLEGQIYGYTF.

The rearrangement links TRBV18 to TRBJ2-7; 9 bases map to TRBD1. The CDR3 spans 13 residues. Germline V gene sequence: CDR1 KGHSH, CDR2 LQKENI. V shed 5 bases and J 7 bases; nucleotides not matched to a gene: 6. In nucleotides, the CDR3 is TGTGCCAGCTCATTCGGACAGGGGATTGAGCAGTACTTC. Protein: CASSFGQGIEQYF.

This chain uses TRBV28 with TRBJ2-7, with TRBD2 matching 11 bases. V lost 5 bases and J lost 2; bases outside the gene matches: 5. There are 15 residues in the CDR3. Looked up from germline, CDR1 is MDHEN and CDR2 is SYDVKM. The CDR3 loop reads CASSVAGLAAYEQYF. The CDR3 DNA is TGTGCCAGCAGTGTTGCGGGACTAGCGGCCTACGAGCAGTACTTC.

The chain links TRBV5-1 to TRBJ1-5, with TRBD1 identical over 10 bases. Germline V lookup: CDR1 SGHRS, CDR2 YFSETQ. This CDR3 region has 14 residues. The junction had 6 bases not matched to a gene; V was cut back by 3 bases and J by 9 bases. The CDR3 DNA reads as TGCGCCAGCAGCTCGGGACAGGGGCCTGGGCCCCAGCATTTT. Protein product: CASSSGQGPGPQHF.

CDR3 nucleotide sequence: TGTGCCAGTAGTATAGGGACAGGTAGCACCTACGAGCAGTACTTC. This translates into CASSIGTGSTYEQYF. The chain carries TRBV19 and TRBJ2-7; 7 bases fit TRBD1. This CDR3 is 15 amino acids long. CDR1 LNHDA and CDR2 SQIVND come from the germline V gene (reference sequence). V shed 1 base and J 2 bases; nucleotides not matched to a gene: 5.

This clone was counted a single time. V usage is TRBV5-1 and J usage is TRBJ1-5; 9 bases fit TRBD1. This CDR3 comprises 15 residues. V shed 0 bases, J shed 6 bases, and the junction held 4 bases outside the gene matches. Per germline, CDR1 SGHRS and CDR2 YFSETQ. In DNA form, the CDR3 reads TGCGCCAGCAGCTTGGCCACAGGGGGCGGTCAGCCCCAGCATTTT. Protein: CASSLATGGGQPQHF.